These T cell receptor beta chains were read from a single sample in a study of T cell repertoires in cytomegalovirus infection. The antigens these receptors bind are not known. TCRdb ran MiXCR on the reads and lists one entry per CDR3 protein. Here the sample spans around 900,000 distinct CDR3 sequences, roughly 30% being singletons. The sample was cultured CD8+ T cells from PBMCs, taken from culture after CMV antigen stimulation. The receptors here all came from a human donor in good health (CMV status not recorded). Some clones in this sample may be carry-over from other donors' samples. Each CDR3 is given with its conserved first and last residue. Each record gives: D gene, clone size, V gene, J gene, CDR3 protein, CDR3 DNA. A D gene is named only where the DNA matches it firmly. Clone size is stated in some rows and not others, as once, few, many or a class when expanded.

>NA|few|TRBV6-8|TRBJ1-1
CASSSLYKDTEAFF
TGTGCCAGCAGTAGTCTTTATAAGGACACTGAAGCTTTCTTT
>NA|few|TRBV6-6|TRBJ1-1
CASSYAMDGEGMEAFF
TGTGCCAGCAGTTATGCGATGGACGGGGAGGGGATGGAAGCTTTCTTT
>NA|NA|TRBV7-8|TRBJ2-2
CASSLRSGGTGELFF
TGTGCCAGCAGCTTGAGGAGCGGTGGAACCGGGGAGCTGTTTTTT
>NA|few|TRBV7-9|TRBJ2-5
CASSSGTPQETQYF
TGTGCCAGCAGCTCCGGGACTCCGCAAGAGACCCAGTACTTC
>NA|NA|TRBV12-3/TRBV12-4|TRBJ1-1
CASSSDGTGYWNTEAFF
TGTGCCAGCAGTTCCGATGGAACAGGGTATTGGAACACTGAAGCTTTCTTT
>NA|NA|TRBV4-3|TRBJ1-3
CASSGGDDVSGNTIYF
TGCGCCAGCAGCGGAGGAGATGATGTCTCTGGAAACACCATATATTTT
>TRBD1|NA|TRBV6-2/TRBV6-3|TRBJ2-3
CASIRDRDRQITDTQYF
TGTGCCAGCATCCGGGATCGGGACAGACAAATCACAGATACGCAGTATTTT
>TRBD2|many|TRBV6-6|TRBJ2-3
CASSSTLPRLAGSSDTQYF
TGTGCCAGCAGTTCGACCCTCCCTCGACTAGCGGGGTCTTCAGATACGCAGTATTTT
>NA|NA|TRBV14|TRBJ2-6
CASSRIAGANVLTF
TGTGCCAGCAGCCGGATAGCCGGGGCCAACGTCCTGACTTTC
>NA|few|TRBV9|TRBJ2-1
CASSVVWNEQFF
TGTGCCAGCAGCGTAGTTTGGAATGAGCAGTTCTTC
>TRBD2|many|TRBV6-1|TRBJ2-1
CASSSLAGANYNEQFF
TGTGCCAGCAGTTCCCTAGCGGGGGCCAACTACAATGAGCAGTTCTTC
>NA|NA|TRBV27|TRBJ2-7
CASSLFGQFYEQYF
TGTGCCAGCAGTTTGTTCGGACAGTTCTACGAGCAGTACTTC
>NA|NA|TRBV12-3/TRBV12-4|TRBJ2-2
CASYRAGELFF
TGTGCCAGCTACCGTGCCGGGGAGCTGTTTTTT
>NA|NA|TRBV27|TRBJ1-5
CACSSAGLQPQHF
TGTGCCTGCAGTTCGGCAGGGCTCCAGCCCCAGCATTTT
>NA|NA|TRBV29-1|TRBJ1-1
CSVSGGYTEAFF
TGCAGCGTCTCTGGCGGGTATACTGAAGCTTTCTTT
>NA|few|TRBV6-2/TRBV6-3|TRBJ1-5
CASRVRGGPYNQPQHF
TGTGCCAGCAGAGTTAGAGGGGGGCCCTACAATCAGCCCCAGCATTTT
>NA|NA|TRBV27|TRBJ1-2
CASGGYGVSYGYTF
TGTGCCAGCGGCGGGTACGGGGTTTCCTATGGCTACACCTTC
>TRBD1|few|TRBV28|TRBJ2-5
CASSPLQGPRKTQYF
TGTGCCAGCAGTCCCCTACAGGGGCCACGAAAGACCCAGTACTTC
>NA|NA|TRBV5-1|TRBJ1-2
CASSSPDSLIGYTF
TGCGCCAGCAGCTCCCCGGACAGCCTTATAGGCTACACCTTC
>NA|few|TRBV19|TRBJ1-6
CASSTPSSPLHF
TGTGCCAGTAGTACGCCAAGTTCACCCCTCCACTTT
>NA|NA|TRBV6-1|TRBJ2-7
CASSEGSGASYEQYF
TGTGCCAGCAGTGAAGGGTCTGGGGCATCCTACGAGCAGTACTTC
>NA|NA|TRBV6-5|TRBJ1-5
CASSSHGGAMQPQHF
TGTGCCAGCAGTAGCCACGGGGGCGCGATGCAGCCCCAGCATTTT
>NA|many|TRBV7-9|TRBJ2-1
CASTWAGAEQFF
TGTGCCAGCACCTGGGCCGGGGCTGAGCAGTTCTTC
>NA|NA|TRBV6-4|TRBJ1-6
CASSDSWGLNSPLHF
TGTGCCAGCAGTGACTCCTGGGGGCTAAACTCACCCCTCCACTTT
>NA|NA|TRBV5-5|TRBJ2-2
CASSLAGVTVLGELFF
TGTGCCAGCAGCTTGGCTGGCGTGACTGTATTGGGGGAGCTGTTTTTT
>NA|few|TRBV4-3|TRBJ1-6
CASSSGRDSPLHF
TGCGCCAGCAGCTCAGGACGGGATTCACCCCTCCACTTT
>NA|few|TRBV19|TRBJ1-5
CASSIDPLVEGGFNQPQHF
TGTGCCAGTAGTATAGACCCCTTAGTTGAAGGGGGGTTCAATCAGCCCCAGCATTTT
>TRBD1|few|TRBV15|TRBJ2-1
CATSSPGTGGSDEQFF
TGTGCCACCAGCAGTCCCGGGACAGGGGGCAGCGATGAGCAGTTCTTC
>TRBD1|few|TRBV7-9|TRBJ1-4
CASSRDSTNEKLFF
TGTGCCAGCAGCCGGGACAGTACGAATGAAAAACTGTTTTTT
>NA|few|TRBV20-1|TRBJ1-1
CSAFAGAPEAFF
TGCAGTGCTTTTGCAGGGGCACCTGAAGCTTTCTTT
>TRBD1|NA|TRBV5-3|TRBJ1-1
CASRQFPGQGTNEAFF
TGTGCCAGCAGGCAATTTCCGGGACAGGGGACGAATGAAGCTTTCTTT
>NA|few|TRBV7-6|TRBJ2-1
CASSLVWGKDEQFF
TGTGCCAGCAGCTTAGTGTGGGGTAAGGATGAGCAGTTCTTC
>TRBD1|NA|TRBV12-3/TRBV12-4|TRBJ1-1
CASSTGQTLNTEAFF
TGTGCCAGCAGTACGGGACAGACTCTGAACACTGAAGCTTTCTTT
>NA|NA|TRBV12-3/TRBV12-4|TRBJ1-3
CASSSIGLPDTIYF
TGTGCCAGCAGTTCCATAGGGCTCCCGGACACCATATATTTT
>TRBD1|NA|TRBV28|TRBJ1-1
CASSPTGERNTEAFF
TGTGCCAGCAGCCCAACAGGGGAGAGGAACACTGAAGCTTTCTTT
>NA|NA|TRBV10-3|TRBJ1-1
CATVDQGEAFF
TGTGCCACCGTAGACCAGGGTGAAGCTTTCTTT
>NA|NA|TRBV6-5|TRBJ2-2
CASSYGAGTGELFF
TGTGCCAGCAGTTACGGGGCCGGCACCGGGGAGCTGTTTTTT
>NA|few|TRBV2|TRBJ2-3
CASSDIFRTALDTQYF
TGTGCCAGCAGTGATATTTTTAGGACAGCCTTGGATACGCAGTATTTT
>NA|few|TRBV27|TRBJ2-7
CASSPTSPGLEQYF
TGTGCCAGCAGTCCCACCAGCCCAGGGCTCGAGCAGTACTTC
>NA|NA|TRBV6-5|TRBJ2-2
CASSPGWTGELFF
TGTGCCAGCAGTCCAGGATGGACCGGGGAGCTGTTTTTT
>NA|few|TRBV4-2|TRBJ2-2
CASSPTSAGTGELFF
TGTGCCAGCAGCCCCACGTCTGCGGGTACCGGGGAGCTGTTTTTT
>TRBD1|NA|TRBV6-2/TRBV6-3|TRBJ2-1
CATGTGGIYNEQFF
TGTGCCACGGGGACAGGGGGGATTTACAATGAGCAGTTCTTC
>NA|NA|TRBV20-1|TRBJ1-1
CSARLGENTEAFF
TGCAGTGCTAGATTGGGGGAGAACACTGAAGCTTTCTTT
>NA|NA|TRBV6-5|TRBJ2-1
CASSYSPQTSNNEQFF
TGTGCCAGCAGTTACTCACCACAGACCTCGAACAATGAGCAGTTCTTC
>NA|NA|TRBV2|TRBJ2-1
CASSEHSGGVEQFF
TGTGCCAGCAGTGAGCACTCCGGTGGGGTTGAGCAGTTCTTC
>TRBD1|few|TRBV24-1|TRBJ2-1
CATSDSGTGDGAGQFF
TGTGCCACCAGTGATTCCGGGACAGGGGACGGGGCCGGGCAGTTCTTC
>NA|many|TRBV7-6|TRBJ2-3
CASSFFSGHTDTQYF
TGTGCCAGCAGCTTTTTTTCGGGGCACACAGATACGCAGTATTTT
>NA|few|TRBV20-1|TRBJ1-1
CSARGRNTEAFF
TGCAGTGCTAGGGGGAGGAACACTGAAGCTTTCTTT
>NA|few|TRBV6-6|TRBJ1-2
CASSYETPYGYTF
TGTGCCAGCAGTTACGAGACGCCTTATGGCTACACCTTC
>NA|NA|TRBV25-1|TRBJ2-7
CASSHPLRTGPYEQYF
TGTGCCAGCAGTCACCCACTCCGAACAGGGCCCTACGAGCAGTACTTC
>TRBD2|NA|TRBV9|TRBJ2-3
CASSGGGKDTQYF
TGTGCCAGCAGCGGCGGGGGTAAAGATACGCAGTATTTT
>TRBD2|NA|TRBV27|TRBJ2-3
CASSLLGLIDTQYF
TGTGCCAGCAGTTTATTGGGACTAATAGATACGCAGTATTTT